This T cell receptor beta chain was profiled in a study of CD4 T cells in relation to SARS-CoV-2 and coronaviruses. Across the whole study: ViraFEST: roughly ten-day antigen culture of PBMCs, then TCR beta CDR3 sequencing.

Whole-study results and caveats: The assay detects memory recall responses, not culture-primed primary responses. In around 63% of donors, memory CD4+ clonotypes crossrecognized SARS-CoV-2 and at least one common cold coronavirus spike.

Assay: immunoSEQ multiplex PCR; the TCRdb copy retains only in-frame clones and omits some. The sample has about 36,000 clones; just over 75% are singletons. Note on this clone: The antigen remains unidentified.

The CDR3 runs to 12 residues. V lost 1 base, J lost 10 bases, and 10 bases lay in between. The germline V gene encodes CDR1 SGHNT and CDR2 YENEEA. Sequenced sample: memory CD4+ T cells from PBMCs, cultured in vitro. The rearrangement links TRBV11-3 to TRBJ1-1; D may be TRBD1 (5 bases). This TCR was recovered from an adult with COVID-19. CDR3 sequence (DNA): TGTGCCAGCAGCTTAGGGCCAGGGAGAGCTTTCTTT. This translates into CASSLGPGRAFF.